This TCR beta chain was recovered during a study of T-cell memory formation after mild COVID-19. Study overall: TCR clusters mostly belonged to single donors. Whole-study findings and limits: Pre-infection memory held some responding clones, suggesting pre-existing cross-reactive T cells responded.

CDR1 is SGHRS, CDR2 YFSETQ, per germline. This CDR3 comprises 14 residues. J gave up 5 bases and V 5 bases, and 8 bases lay outside the gene matches. A note on this clonotype: The antigen remains undetermined.

Amplification by 5'RACE using constant-segment primers produced TCR alpha and TCR beta cDNA libraries that carried sample barcodes and UMIs. TCRdb re-derived calls from the 5' RACE reads in MiXCR, one entry per CDR3 protein. The table shows around 430,000 distinct CDR3 sequences, with 16% occurring only once. The specimen was PBMCs or a T cell subset sorted from them (not recorded which). The V gene is TRBV5-1, the J gene TRBJ1-1; 8 nucleotides agree with TRBD1. This receptor was identified in a young man who had mild COVID-19 (a few samples of this study predate the infection). Cell type and time point are not known. The CDR3 DNA reads as TGCGCCAGCAGGCAGGGGGCGCGGTGGACTGAAGCTTTCTTT. Protein: CASRQGARWTEAFF.